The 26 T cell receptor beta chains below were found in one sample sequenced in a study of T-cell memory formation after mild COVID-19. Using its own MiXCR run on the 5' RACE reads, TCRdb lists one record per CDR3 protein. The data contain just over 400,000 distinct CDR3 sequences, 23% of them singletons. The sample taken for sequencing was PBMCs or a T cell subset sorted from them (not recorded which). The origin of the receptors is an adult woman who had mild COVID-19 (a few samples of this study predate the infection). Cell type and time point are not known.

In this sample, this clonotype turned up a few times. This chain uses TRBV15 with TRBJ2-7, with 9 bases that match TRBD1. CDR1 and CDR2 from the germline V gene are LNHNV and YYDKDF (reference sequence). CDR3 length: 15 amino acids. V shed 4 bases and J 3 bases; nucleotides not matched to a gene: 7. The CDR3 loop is CATSITGTGFYEQYF. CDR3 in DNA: TGTGCCACCAGCATAACCGGGACAGGGTTCTACGAGCAGTACTTC.

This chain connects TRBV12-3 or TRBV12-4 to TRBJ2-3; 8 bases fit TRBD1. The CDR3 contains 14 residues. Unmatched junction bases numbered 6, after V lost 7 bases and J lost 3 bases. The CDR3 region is CASTPGTGTDTQYF. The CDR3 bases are TGTGCCAGCACCCCCGGGACAGGAACAGATACGCAGTATTTT.

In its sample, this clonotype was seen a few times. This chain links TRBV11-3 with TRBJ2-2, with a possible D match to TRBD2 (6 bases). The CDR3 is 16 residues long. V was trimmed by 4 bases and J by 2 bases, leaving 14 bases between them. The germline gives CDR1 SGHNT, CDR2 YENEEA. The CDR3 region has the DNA TGTGCCAGCAGCTCCGGGACTCCGATTAACACCGGGGAGCTGTTTTTT. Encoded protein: CASSSGTPINTGELFF.

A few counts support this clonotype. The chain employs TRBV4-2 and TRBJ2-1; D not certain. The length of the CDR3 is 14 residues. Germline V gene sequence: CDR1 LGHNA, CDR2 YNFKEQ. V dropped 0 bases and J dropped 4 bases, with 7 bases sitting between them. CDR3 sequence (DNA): TGTGCCAGCAGCCAAGATTTGGGTTACAATGAGCAGTTCTTC. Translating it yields CASSQDLGYNEQFF.

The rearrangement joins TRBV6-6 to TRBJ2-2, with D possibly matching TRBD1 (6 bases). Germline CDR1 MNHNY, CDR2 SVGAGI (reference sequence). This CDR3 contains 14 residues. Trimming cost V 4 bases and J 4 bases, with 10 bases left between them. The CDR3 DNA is TGTGCCAGCAGTTGGACAGAATTCACCGGGGAGCTGTTTTTT. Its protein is CASSWTEFTGELFF.

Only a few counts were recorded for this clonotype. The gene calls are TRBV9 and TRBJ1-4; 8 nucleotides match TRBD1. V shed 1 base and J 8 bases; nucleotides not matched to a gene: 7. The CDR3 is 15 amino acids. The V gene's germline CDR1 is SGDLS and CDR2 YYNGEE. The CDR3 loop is CASSVSGQGGEKLFF. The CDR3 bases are TGTGCCAGCAGCGTAAGCGGACAGGGTGGGGAAAAACTGTTTTTT.

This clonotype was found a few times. The CDR3 coding sequence is TGTGCCAGCAGCCCGTCTAGCGGGAGCGGTTTCAATGAGCAGTTCTTC. This gives the protein CASSPSSGSGFNEQFF. This chain connects TRBV7-9 to TRBJ2-1; 10 positions agree with TRBD2. Germline-derived CDR1 and CDR2 are SEHNR and FQNEAQ (reference sequence). Germline trimming cut 5 bases from V and 6 bases from J; bases unmatched to any gene: 10. The CDR3 loop spans 16 amino acids.

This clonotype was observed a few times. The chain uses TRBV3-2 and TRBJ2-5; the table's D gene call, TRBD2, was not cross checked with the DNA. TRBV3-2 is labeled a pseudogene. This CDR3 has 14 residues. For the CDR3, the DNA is TGTGCCAGCAGCCAGGCGGGAGGCCAAGAGACCCAGTACTTC. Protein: CASSQAGGQETQYF.

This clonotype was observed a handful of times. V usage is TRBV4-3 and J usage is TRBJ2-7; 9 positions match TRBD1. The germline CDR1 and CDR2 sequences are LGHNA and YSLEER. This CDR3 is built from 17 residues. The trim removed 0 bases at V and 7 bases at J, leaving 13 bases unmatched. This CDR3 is CASSQDLRTGVTGEQYF. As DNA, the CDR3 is TGCGCCAGCAGCCAAGATTTGAGGACAGGGGTGACGGGGGAGCAGTACTTC.

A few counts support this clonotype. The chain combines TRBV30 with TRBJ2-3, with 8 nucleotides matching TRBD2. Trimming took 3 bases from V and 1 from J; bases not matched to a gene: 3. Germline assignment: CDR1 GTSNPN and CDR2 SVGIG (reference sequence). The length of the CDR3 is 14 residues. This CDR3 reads CAWSGLARTDTQYF. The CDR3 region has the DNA TGTGCCTGGAGCGGACTAGCTCGCACAGATACGCAGTATTTT.

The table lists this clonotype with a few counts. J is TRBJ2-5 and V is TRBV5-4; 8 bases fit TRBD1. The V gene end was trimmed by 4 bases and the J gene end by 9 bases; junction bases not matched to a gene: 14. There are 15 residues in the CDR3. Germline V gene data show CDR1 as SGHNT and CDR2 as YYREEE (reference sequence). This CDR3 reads CASSGTGAGLEAQYF. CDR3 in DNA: TGTGCCAGCAGCGGGACAGGCGCAGGACTTGAGGCCCAGTACTTC.

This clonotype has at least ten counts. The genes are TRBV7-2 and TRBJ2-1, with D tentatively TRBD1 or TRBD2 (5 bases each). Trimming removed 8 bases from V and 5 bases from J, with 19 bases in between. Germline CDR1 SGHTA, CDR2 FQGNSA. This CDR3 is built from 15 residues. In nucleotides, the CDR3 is TGTGCCAGCTCCTCATATCGTTCGGGGCACAATGAGCAGTTCTTC. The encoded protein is CASSSYRSGHNEQFF.

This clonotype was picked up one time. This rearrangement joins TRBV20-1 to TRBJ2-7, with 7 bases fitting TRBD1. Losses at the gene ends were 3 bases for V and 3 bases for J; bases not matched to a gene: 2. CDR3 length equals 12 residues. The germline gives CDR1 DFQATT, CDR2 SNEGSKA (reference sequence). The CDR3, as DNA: TGCAGTGCTAGGGACAGGAGCTACGAGCAGTACTTC. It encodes CSARDRSYEQYF.

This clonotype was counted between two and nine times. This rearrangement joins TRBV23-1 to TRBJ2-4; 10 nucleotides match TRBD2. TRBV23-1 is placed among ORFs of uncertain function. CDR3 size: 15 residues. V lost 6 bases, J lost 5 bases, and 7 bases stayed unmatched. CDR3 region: CASRTAGGPENIQYF. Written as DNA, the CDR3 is TGCGCCAGCAGAACAGCGGGGGGGCCTGAAAACATTCAGTACTTC.

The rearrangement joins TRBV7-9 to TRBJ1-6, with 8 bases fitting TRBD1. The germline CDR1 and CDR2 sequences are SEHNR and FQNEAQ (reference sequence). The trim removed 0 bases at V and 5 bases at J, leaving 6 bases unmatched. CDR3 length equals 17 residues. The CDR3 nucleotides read TGTGCCAGCAGCTTAGCGGACAGGGTTCGGAATAATTCACCCCTCCACTTT. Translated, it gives CASSLADRVRNNSPLHF.

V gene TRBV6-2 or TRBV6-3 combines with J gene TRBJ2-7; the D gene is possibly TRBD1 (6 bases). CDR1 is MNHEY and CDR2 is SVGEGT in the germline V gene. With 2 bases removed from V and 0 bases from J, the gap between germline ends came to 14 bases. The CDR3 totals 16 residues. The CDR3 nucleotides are TGTGCCAGCAGTTACGGCGACAGGCGATCCTCCTACGAGCAGTACTTC. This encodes CASSYGDRRSSYEQYF.

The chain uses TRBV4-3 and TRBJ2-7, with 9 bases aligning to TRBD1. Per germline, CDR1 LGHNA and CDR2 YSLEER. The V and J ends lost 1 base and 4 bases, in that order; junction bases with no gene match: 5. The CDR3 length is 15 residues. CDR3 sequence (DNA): TGCGCCAGCAGCCAAGGATGGACAGGGGTTTACGAGCAGTACTTC. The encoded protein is CASSQGWTGVYEQYF.

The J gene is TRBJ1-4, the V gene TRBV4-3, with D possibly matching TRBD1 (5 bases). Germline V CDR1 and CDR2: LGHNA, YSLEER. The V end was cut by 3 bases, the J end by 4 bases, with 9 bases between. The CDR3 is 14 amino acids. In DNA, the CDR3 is TGCGCCAGCAGCCAGGGACGGATTAATGAAAAACTGTTTTTT. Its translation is CASSQGRINEKLFF.

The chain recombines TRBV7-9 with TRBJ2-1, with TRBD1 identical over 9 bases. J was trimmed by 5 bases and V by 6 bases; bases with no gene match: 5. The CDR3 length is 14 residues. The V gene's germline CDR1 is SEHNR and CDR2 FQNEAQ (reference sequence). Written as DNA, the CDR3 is TGTGCCAGCAGTCCGGGACAGGGAGACAATGAGCAGTTCTTC. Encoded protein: CASSPGQGDNEQFF.

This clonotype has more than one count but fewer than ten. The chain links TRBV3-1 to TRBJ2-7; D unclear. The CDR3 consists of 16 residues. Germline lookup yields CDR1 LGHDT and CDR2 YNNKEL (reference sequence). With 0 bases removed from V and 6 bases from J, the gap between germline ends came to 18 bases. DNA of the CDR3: TGTGCCAGCAGCCAAGATTCCGGATCAGGATTTCTCGAGCAGTACTTC. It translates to CASSQDSGSGFLEQYF.

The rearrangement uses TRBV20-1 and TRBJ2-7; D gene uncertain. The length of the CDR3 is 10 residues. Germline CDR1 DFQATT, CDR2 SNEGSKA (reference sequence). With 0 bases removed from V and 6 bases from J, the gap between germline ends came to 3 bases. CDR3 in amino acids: CSARDSEQYF. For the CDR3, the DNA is TGCAGTGCTAGAGATAGCGAGCAGTACTTC.

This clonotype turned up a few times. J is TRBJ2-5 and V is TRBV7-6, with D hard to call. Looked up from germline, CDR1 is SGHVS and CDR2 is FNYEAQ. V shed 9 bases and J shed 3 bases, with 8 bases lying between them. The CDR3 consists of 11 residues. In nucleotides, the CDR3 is TGTGCCAGTCGAATTAAAGAGACCCAGTACTTC. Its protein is CASRIKETQYF.

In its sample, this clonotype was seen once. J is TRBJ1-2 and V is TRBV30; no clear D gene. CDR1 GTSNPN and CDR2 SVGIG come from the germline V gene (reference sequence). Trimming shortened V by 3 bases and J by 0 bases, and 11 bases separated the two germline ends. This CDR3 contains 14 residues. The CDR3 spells CAWSLSRTNYGYTF. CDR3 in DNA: TGTGCCTGGAGCCTAAGCCGGACTAACTATGGCTACACCTTC.

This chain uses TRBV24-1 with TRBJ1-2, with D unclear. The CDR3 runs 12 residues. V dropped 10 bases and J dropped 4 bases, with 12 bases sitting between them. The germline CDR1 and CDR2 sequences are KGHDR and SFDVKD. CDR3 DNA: TGTGCCACGGCCGGGCGAGCCTATGGCTACACCTTC. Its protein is CATAGRAYGYTF.

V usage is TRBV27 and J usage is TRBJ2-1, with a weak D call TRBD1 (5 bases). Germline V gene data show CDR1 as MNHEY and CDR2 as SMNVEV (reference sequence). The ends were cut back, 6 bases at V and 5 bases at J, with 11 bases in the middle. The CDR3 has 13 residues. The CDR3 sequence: CASRGVLHNEQFF. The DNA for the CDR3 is TGTGCCAGCAGAGGGGTACTACACAATGAGCAGTTCTTC.

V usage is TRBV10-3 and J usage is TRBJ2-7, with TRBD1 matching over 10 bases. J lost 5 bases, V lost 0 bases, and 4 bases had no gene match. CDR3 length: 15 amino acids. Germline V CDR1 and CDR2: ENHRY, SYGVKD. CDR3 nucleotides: TGTGCCATCAGTGAGTCGCGGGACAGGGGTAACGAGCAGTACTTC. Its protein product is CAISESRDRGNEQYF.